This T cell receptor beta chain was sequenced for a study of T cells after yellow fever vaccination. This clonotype has at least ten counts. TCRdb reprocessed the 5' RACE reads via MiXCR and lists one record per CDR3 protein. The sample contains about 160,000 distinct CDR3 sequences, around 7.3% of which appear only once. The CDR3 length is 13 residues. Trimming cost V 1 base and J 6 bases; bases outside gene matches: 2. Germline V gives CDR1 LGHNT, CDR2 FRNRAP. The chain couples TRBV12-5 to TRBJ2-7; 8 positions match TRBD1. The sample consisted of CD4+ T cells sorted from PBMCs, taken 5 days after the first yellow fever vaccination. This receptor was taken from a man between 18 and 29 years old who received the YFV17D yellow fever vaccine. The CDR3 loop reads CASGLGTGIEQYF. CDR3 bases: TGTGCTAGTGGTTTGGGGACAGGGATCGAGCAGTACTTC.